This TCR beta chain was documented in a study of blood T cell repertoires in COVID-19. The ends were cut back, 5 bases at V and 7 bases at J, with 14 bases in the middle. CDR3 size: 14 residues. From germline, CDR1 is MNHEY and CDR2 SVGAGI. The data were produced by immunoSEQ multiplex PCR, yet TCRdb's version contains in-frame clones alone and is incomplete. Among about 190,000 clones listed, approximately 79% were seen once. This clone occurred a few times. The J gene is TRBJ2-2, the V gene TRBV6-5, with a possible D match to TRBD1 (6 bases). Material for sequencing was peripheral blood. This TCR derives from a woman between 45 and 65 years old with acute or convalescent COVID-19. The CDR3 DNA is TGTGCCAGCAGTCGGGACAACGACATCGGGGAGCTGTTTTTT. Encoded protein: CASSRDNDIGELFF.